The 5 T cell receptor beta chains in this list originate from one sample, sequenced in a study of OX40 agonist ivuxolimab in advanced cancers. TCRdb keeps only in-frame clones here, not all; method: immunoSEQ multiplex PCR. The sample includes 50,000 to 65,000 clones, around 89% of them seen just once. The source was CD4+ or CD8+ T cells sorted from blood, collected in a trial of the OX40 agonist ivuxolimab. These receptors all stem from an adult with an advanced solid tumor such as melanoma, head and neck, liver or kidney cancer.

V is TRBV5-1 and J is TRBJ1-4; D perhaps matches TRBD1 (5 bases). Germline CDR1 and CDR2: SGHRS and YFSETQ. The CDR3 runs 14 residues. Trimming removed 0 bases at V and 8 bases at J, with 11 bases between. CDR3 amino acids: CASSLAGGDEKLFF. The CDR3 DNA sequence: TGCGCCAGCAGCTTGGCCGGGGGGGACGAAAAACTGTTTTTT. Using reference TRBV5-1 and TRBJ1-4 for the parts outside the CDR3, the full variable domain is KAGVTQTPRYLIKTRGQQVTLSCSPISGHRSVSWYQQTPGQGLQFLFEYFSETQRNKGNFPGRFSGRQFSNSRSEMNVSTLELGDSALYLCASSLAGGDEKLFFGSGTQLSVL.

This clone was observed a single time. The V call is TRBV7-2, the J call TRBJ2-5; D tentatively reads TRBD1 or TRBD2 (5 bases each). Germline lookup yields CDR1 SGHTA and CDR2 FQGNSA. The V and J ends lost 2 bases and 0 bases respectively, with 10 bases between them. The CDR3 sequence is 15 residues long. CDR3 in amino acids: CASSLIRGNQETQYF. DNA of the CDR3: TGTGCCAGCAGCTTAATTCGGGGCAACCAAGAGACCCAGTACTTC.

This chain connects TRBV19 to TRBJ1-4, with TRBD1 matching over 9 bases. V was pared by 5 bases and J by 6 bases, with 1 base of the junction left unmatched. The CDR3 sequence is 13 residues long. Per the germline V gene, CDR1 is LNHDA and CDR2 is SQIVND (reference sequence). The CDR3 spells CASSDRGDEKLFF. The CDR3 bases are TGTGCCAGTAGTGACAGGGGGGATGAAAAACTGTTTTTT.

As DNA, the CDR3 is TGCGCCAGCAGCTCTCGGGGACAGGGGGCTGGAAACACCATATATTTT. Translation gives CASSSRGQGAGNTIYF. The chain has TRBV5-1 and TRBJ1-3; 11 bases fit TRBD1. V lost 3 bases and J lost 2; bases outside the gene matches: 4. CDR1 is SGHRS, CDR2 YFSETQ, per germline. This CDR3 comprises 16 residues.

The chain combines TRBV11-2 with TRBJ2-1; 11 bases fit TRBD2. The CDR3 is 16 amino acids. Germline CDR1 is SGHAT and CDR2 is FQNNGV. The junction had 10 bases not matched to a gene; V was cut back by 5 bases and J by 7 bases. Here the CDR3 DNA reads TGTGCCAGCAGCATCTTTAGCGGGGGGGCCCAGAATGAGCAGTTCTTC. This gives the protein CASSIFSGGAQNEQFF.